The clone carrying this T cell receptor beta chain showed up many times. What it binds is not known. The authors prepared the TCRbeta library with unique molecular identifiers. One entry per CDR3 protein, called by TCRdb with MiXCR from the PCR reads. The profile shows hundreds of thousands of distinct CDR3 sequences, around 12% of them singletons. The record originates from a study of T-cell reconstitution after alpha-beta-depleted transplantation in children. General observations from the study: The study reportedly traced alpha-beta T cells about two months after transplant to several hundred expanded graft clones.

The CDR3 runs to 13 residues. V lost 6 bases and J 0 bases, leaving 10 bases between the germline ends. Looked up from germline, CDR1 is SQVTM and CDR2 is ANQGSEA. The J gene is TRBJ2-3, the V gene TRBV29-1; a possible D gene is TRBD1 (5 bases). This specimen was PBMCs, taken before TCRalphabeta/CD19-depleted stem cell transplant. This clonotype originated in a girl aged 2 to 10 with congenital amegakaryocytic thrombocytopenia, due to receive a stem cell transplant. CDR3 bases: TGCAGCGTCGGCCGACAGAGCACAGATACGCAGTATTTT. This encodes CSVGRQSTDTQYF.